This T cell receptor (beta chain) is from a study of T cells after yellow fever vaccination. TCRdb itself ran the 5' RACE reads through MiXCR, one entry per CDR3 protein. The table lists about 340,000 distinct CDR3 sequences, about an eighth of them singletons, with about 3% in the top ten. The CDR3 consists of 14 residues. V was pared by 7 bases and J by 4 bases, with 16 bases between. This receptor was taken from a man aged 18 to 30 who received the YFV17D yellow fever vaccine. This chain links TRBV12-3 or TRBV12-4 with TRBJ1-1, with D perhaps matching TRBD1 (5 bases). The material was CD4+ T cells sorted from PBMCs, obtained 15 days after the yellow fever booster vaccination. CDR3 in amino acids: CASTLGLQATEAFF. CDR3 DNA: TGTGCCAGCACCCTAGGCCTACAGGCCACTGAAGCTTTCTTT.